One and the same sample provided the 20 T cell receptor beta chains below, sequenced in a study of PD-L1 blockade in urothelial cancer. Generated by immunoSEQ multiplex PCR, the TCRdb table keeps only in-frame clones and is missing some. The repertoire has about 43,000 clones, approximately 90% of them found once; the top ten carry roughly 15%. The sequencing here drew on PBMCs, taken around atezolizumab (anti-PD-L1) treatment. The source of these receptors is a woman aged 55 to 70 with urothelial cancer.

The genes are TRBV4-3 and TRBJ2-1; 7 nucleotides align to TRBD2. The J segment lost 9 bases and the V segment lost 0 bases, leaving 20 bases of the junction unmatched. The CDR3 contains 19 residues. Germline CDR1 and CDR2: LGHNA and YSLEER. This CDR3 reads CASSQDLVIWRGGTGEQFF. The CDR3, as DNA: TGCGCCAGCAGCCAAGATCTGGTAATCTGGCGGGGAGGGACGGGTGAGCAGTTCTTC.

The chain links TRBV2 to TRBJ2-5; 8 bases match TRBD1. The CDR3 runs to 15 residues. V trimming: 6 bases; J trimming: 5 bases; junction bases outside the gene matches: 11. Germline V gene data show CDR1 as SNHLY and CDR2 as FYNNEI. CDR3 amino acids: CASSATGDLRETQYF. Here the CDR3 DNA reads TGTGCCAGCAGCGCGACAGGGGACCTTCGTGAGACCCAGTACTTC.

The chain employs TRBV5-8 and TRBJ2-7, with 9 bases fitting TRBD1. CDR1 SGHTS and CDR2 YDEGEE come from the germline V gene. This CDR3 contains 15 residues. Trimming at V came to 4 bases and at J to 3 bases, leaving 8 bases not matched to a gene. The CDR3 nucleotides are TGTGCCAGCAGCCCTGGACAGGGGATCCTCTACGAGCAGTACTTC. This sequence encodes CASSPGQGILYEQYF.

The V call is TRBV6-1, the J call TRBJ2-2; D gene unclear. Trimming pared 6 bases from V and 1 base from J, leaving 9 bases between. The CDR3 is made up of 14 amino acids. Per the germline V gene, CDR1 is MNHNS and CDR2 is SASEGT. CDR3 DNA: TGTGCCAGCAGGGAGTGGGTGAACACCGGGGAGCTGTTTTTT. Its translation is CASREWVNTGELFF.

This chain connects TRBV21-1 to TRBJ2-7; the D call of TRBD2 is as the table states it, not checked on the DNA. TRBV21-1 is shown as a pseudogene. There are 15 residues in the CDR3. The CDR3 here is CASSKETSRSYEQYF. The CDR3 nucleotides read TGTGCCAGCAGCAAGGAGACTAGTAGGTCCTACGAGCAGTACTTC.

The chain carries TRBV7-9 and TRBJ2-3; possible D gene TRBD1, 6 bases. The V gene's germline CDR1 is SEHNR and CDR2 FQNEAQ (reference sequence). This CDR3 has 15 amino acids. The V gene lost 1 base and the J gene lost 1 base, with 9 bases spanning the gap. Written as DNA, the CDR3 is TGTGCCAGCAGCTTAGAGGGGGTAGGCACAGATACGCAGTATTTT. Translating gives CASSLEGVGTDTQYF.

Here the CDR3 reads CASSVDGVNTEAFF. The CDR3 nucleotides read TGTGCCAGCAGCGTAGACGGTGTGAACACTGAAGCTTTCTTT. The V call is TRBV9, the J call TRBJ1-1, with unresolved D. Per germline, CDR1 SGDLS and CDR2 YYNGEE. This CDR3 has 14 amino acids. Trimming removed 0 bases at V and 0 bases at J, with 6 bases between.

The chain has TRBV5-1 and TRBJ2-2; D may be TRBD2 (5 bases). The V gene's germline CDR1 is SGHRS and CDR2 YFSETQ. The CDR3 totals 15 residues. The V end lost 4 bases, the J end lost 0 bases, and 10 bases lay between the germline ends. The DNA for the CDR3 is TGCGCCAGCAGCCCGGACTCAACGAACACCGGGGAGCTGTTTTTT. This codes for CASSPDSTNTGELFF.

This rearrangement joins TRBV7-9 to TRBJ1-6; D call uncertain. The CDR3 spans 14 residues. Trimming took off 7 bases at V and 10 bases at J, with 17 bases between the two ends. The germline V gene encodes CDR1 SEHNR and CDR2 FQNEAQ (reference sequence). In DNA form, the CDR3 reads TGTGCCAGCACCGATCCCGGGGTTGGATCACCCCTCCACTTT. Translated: CASTDPGVGSPLHF.

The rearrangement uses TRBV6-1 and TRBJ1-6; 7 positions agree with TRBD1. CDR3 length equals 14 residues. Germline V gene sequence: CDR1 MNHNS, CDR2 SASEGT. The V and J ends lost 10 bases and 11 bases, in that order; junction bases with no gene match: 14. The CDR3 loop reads CATRDSSRVPPLHF. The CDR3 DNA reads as TGTGCCACCCGGGACAGCTCGAGAGTGCCACCCCTCCACTTT.

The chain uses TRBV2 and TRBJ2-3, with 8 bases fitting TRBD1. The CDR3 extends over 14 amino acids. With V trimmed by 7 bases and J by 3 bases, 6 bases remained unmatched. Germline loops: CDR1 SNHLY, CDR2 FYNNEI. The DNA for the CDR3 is TGTGCCAGCACTGACAGGGGCTTTACAGATACGCAGTATTTT. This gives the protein CASTDRGFTDTQYF.

As DNA, the CDR3 is TGTGCCAGCAGCCCTAAAACTACAGGGGATGAGCAGTTCTTC. It yields the protein CASSPKTTGDEQFF. The chain employs TRBV6-1 and TRBJ2-1; 7 bases are a match to TRBD1. The CDR3 has 14 residues. The J segment lost 8 bases and the V segment lost 6 bases, leaving 10 bases of the junction unmatched. In germline, CDR1 is MNHNS, CDR2 SASEGT.

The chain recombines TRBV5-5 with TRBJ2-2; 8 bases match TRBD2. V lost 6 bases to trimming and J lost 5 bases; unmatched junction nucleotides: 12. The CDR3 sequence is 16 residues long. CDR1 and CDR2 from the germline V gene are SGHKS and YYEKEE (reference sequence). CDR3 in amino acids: CASNRGGPPGTGELFF. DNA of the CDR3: TGTGCCAGCAACCGGGGGGGGCCCCCGGGGACCGGGGAGCTGTTTTTT.

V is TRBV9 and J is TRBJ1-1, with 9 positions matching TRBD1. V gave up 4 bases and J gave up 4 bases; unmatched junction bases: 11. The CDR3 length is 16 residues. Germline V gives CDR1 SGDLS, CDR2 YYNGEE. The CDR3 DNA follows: TGTGCCAGCAGCACGGGGGACCGGGACAGGGCCACTGAAGCTTTCTTT. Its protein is CASSTGDRDRATEAFF.

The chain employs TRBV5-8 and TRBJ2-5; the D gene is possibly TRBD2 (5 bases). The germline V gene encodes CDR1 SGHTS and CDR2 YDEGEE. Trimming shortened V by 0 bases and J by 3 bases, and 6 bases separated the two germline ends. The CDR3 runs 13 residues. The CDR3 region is CASSLDSEETQYF. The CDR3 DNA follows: TGTGCCAGCAGCTTGGATAGCGAAGAGACCCAGTACTTC. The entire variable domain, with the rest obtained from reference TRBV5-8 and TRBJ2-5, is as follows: EAGVTQSPTHLIKTRGQQATLRCSPISGHTSVYWYQQALGLGLQFLLWYDEGEERNRGNFPPRFSGRQFPNYSSELNVNALELEDSALYLCASSLDSEETQYFGPGTRLLVL.

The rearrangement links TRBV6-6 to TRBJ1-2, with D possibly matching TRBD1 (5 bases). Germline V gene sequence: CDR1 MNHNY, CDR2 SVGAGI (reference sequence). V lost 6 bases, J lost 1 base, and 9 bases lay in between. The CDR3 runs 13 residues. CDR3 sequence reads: CASSPGGNYGYTF. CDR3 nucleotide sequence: TGTGCCAGCAGCCCCGGGGGTAACTATGGCTACACCTTC.

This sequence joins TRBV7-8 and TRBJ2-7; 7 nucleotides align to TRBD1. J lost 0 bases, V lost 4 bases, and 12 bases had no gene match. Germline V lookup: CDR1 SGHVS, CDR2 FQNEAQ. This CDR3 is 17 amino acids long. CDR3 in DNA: TGTGCCAGCAGCTCAAGGGGGCAGGGGCGCCACTCCTACGAGCAGTACTTC. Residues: CASSSRGQGRHSYEQYF.

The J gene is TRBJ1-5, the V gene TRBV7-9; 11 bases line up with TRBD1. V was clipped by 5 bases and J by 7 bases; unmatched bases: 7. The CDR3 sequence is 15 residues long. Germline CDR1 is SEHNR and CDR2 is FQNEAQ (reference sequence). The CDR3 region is CASSVGGQGGQPQHF. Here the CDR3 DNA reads TGTGCCAGCAGCGTAGGGGGACAGGGGGGACAGCCCCAGCATTTT. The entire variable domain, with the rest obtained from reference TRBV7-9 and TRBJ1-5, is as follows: DTGVSQNPRHKITKRGQNVTFRCDPISEHNRLYWYRQTLGQGPEFLTYFQNEAQLEKSRLLSDRFSAERPKGSFSTLEIQRTEQGDSAMYLCASSVGGQGGQPQHFGDGTRLSIL.

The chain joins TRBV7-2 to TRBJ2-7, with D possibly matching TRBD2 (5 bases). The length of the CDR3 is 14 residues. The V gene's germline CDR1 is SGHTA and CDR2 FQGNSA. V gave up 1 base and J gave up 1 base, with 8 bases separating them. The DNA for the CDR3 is TGTGCCAGCAGCTTAGGGCGGGTTTCCTACGAGCAGTACTTC. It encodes CASSLGRVSYEQYF.

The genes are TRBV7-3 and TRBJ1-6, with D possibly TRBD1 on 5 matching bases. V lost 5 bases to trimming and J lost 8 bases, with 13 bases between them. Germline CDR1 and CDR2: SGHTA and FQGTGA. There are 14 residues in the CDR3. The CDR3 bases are TGTGCCAGCAGCCTCGACAGTTCAGATTCACCCCTCCACTTT. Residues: CASSLDSSDSPLHF.